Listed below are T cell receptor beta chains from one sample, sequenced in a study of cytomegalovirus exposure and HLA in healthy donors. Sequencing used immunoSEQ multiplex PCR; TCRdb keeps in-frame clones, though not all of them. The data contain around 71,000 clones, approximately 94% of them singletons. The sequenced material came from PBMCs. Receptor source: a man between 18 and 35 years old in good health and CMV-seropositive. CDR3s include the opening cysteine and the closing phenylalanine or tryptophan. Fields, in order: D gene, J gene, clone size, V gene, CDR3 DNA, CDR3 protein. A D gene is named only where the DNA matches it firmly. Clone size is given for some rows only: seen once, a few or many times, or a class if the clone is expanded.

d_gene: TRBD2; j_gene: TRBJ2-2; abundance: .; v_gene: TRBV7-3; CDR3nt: TGTGCCAGCAGCCCAAGGGGGGGACTAGCGATTGGCACCGGGGAGCTGTTTTTT; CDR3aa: CASSPRGGLAIGTGELFF
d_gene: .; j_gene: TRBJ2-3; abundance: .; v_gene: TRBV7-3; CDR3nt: TGTGCCAGCAGCGGAGGGGCCGGGACCTCCGGGGATACGCAGTATTTT; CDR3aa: CASSGGAGTSGDTQYF
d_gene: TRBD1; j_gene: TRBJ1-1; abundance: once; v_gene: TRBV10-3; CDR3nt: TGTGCCATCAGTTATACAGGGGTAGGGACTGAAGCTTTCTTT; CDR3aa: CAISYTGVGTEAFF
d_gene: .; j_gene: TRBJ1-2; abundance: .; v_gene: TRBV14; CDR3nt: TGTGCCAGCAGCCGCGGAGTGGAAAGAGGCTACACCTTC; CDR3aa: CASSRGVERGYTF
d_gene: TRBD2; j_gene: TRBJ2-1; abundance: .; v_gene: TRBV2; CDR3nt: TGTGCCAGCAGCTACGCTAGCGGGGTCTACAATGAGCAGTTCTTC; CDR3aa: CASSYASGVYNEQFF
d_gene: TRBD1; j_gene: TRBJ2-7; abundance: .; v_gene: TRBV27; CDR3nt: TGTGCCAGCAGTTGGGGACAGGTGAGCTCCTACGAGCAGTACTTC; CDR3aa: CASSWGQVSSYEQYF
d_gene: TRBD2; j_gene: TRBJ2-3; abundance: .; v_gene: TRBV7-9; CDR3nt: TGTGCCAGCAGCTTACTAGCGGGCCGGGGAGATACGCAGTATTTT; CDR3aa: CASSLLAGRGDTQYF
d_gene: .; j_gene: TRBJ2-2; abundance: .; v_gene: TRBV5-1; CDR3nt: TGCGCCAGCAGCTTGGGCCGGACGGGGTATGAGATCGGGGAGCTGTTTTTT; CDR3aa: CASSLGRTGYEIGELFF
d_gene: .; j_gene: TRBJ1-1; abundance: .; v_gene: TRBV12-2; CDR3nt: TGTGCAAGTCGCTTAGGTTGTGAGGCTAGCACTGAAGCTTTCTTT; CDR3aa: CASRLGCEASTEAFF
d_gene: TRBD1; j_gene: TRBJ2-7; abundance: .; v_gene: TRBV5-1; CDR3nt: TGCGCCAGCAGCCCGACAGGGGACTACGAGCAGTACTTC; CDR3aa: CASSPTGDYEQYF
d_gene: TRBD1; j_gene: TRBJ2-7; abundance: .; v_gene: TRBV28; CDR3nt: TGTGCCAGCAGTTTCGGGACAGATTACGAGCAGTACTTC; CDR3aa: CASSFGTDYEQYF
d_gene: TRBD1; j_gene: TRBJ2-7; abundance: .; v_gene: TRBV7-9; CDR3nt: TGTGCCAGCAGCTTAACAGGGGGGTCCTACGAGCAGTACTTC; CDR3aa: CASSLTGGSYEQYF
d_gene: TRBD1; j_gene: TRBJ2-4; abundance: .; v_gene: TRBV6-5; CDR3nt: TGTGCCAGCAGTTCCCGGGACAGGGGAGCCAAAAACATTCAGTACTTC; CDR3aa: CASSSRDRGAKNIQYF
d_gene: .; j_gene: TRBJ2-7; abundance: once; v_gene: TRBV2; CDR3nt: TGTGCCAGCACCGGTAGTTCGGGGGTGGGTGAGCAGTACTTC; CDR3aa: CASTGSSGVGEQYF
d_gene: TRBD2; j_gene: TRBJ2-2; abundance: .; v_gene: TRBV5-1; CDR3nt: TGCGCCAGCAGCCCGGGGGGGGCAGGCACCGGGGAGCTGTTTTTT; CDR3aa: CASSPGGAGTGELFF
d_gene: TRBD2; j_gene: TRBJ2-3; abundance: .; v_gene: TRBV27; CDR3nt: TGTGCCAGCTCCACCCTACTAGCGGGACCGACAGATACGCAGTATTTT; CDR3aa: CASSTLLAGPTDTQYF
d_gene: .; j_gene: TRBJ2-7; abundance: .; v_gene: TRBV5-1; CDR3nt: TGCGCCAGCAGCTACAGGGACGGAACCTACGAGCAGTACTTC; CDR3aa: CASSYRDGTYEQYF
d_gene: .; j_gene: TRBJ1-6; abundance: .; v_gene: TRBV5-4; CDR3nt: TGTGCCAGCAGCTTGGTTGGCAGGGGCAACTCACCCCTCCACTTT; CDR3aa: CASSLVGRGNSPLHF
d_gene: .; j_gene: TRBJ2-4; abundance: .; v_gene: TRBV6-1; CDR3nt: TGTGCCAGCAGTGAATATCGATTACTTCTAGCCAAAAACATTCAGTACTTC; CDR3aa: CASSEYRLLLAKNIQYF
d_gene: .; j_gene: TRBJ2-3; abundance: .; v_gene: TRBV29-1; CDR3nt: TGCAGCGTTCCTCAGGATTGGGGCACAGATACGCAGTATTTT; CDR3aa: CSVPQDWGTDTQYF
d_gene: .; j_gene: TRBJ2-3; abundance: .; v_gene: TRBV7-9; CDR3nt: TGTGCCAGCAGCTTGGAGGGGCATACGCAGTATTTT; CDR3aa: CASSLEGHTQYF
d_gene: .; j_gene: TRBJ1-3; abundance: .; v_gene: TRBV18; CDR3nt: TGTGCCAGCTCACCCGGACAACCTGGAAACACCATATATTTT; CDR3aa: CASSPGQPGNTIYF
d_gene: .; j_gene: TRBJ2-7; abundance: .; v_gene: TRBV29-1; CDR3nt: TGCAGCGTTGAAGACGGTGCGGACGAGCAGTACTTC; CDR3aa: CSVEDGADEQYF
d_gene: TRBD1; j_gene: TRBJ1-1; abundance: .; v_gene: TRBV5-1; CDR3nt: TGCGCCAGCAGCTTGGAGCCAGGGACAGCTAACACTGAAGCTTTCTTT; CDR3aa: CASSLEPGTANTEAFF
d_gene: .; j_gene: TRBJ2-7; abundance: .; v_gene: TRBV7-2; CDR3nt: TGTGCCAGCAGCTTCCCATCCTACGAGCAGTACTTC; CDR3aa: CASSFPSYEQYF
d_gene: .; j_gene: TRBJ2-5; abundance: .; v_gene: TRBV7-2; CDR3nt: TGTGCCAGCAGCTTTGACAGCTACCAAGAGACCCAGTACTTC; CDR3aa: CASSFDSYQETQYF
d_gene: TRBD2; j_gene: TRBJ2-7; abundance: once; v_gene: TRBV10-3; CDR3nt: TGTGCCATCAGTGTACGGCGGGGGACCTACGAGCAGTACTTC; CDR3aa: CAISVRRGTYEQYF
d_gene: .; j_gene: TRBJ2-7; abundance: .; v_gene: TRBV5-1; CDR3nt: TGCGCCAGCAGCCTAGGAGGGGGGGACTACGAGCAGTACTTC; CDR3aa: CASSLGGGDYEQYF
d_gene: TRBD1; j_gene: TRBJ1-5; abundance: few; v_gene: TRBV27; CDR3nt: TGTGCCAGCAGATACACAGGGGGCAATCAGCCCCAGCATTTT; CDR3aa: CASRYTGGNQPQHF
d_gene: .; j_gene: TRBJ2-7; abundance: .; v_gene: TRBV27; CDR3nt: TGTGCCAGCCTCCGCCGAGGACAGCCTCCCTACGAGCAGTACTTC; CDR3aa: CASLRRGQPPYEQYF
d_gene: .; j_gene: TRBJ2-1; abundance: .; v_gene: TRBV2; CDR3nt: TGTGCCAGCAGCATCGCGTACAGTGTCGGCAATGAGCAGTTCTTC; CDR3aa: CASSIAYSVGNEQFF
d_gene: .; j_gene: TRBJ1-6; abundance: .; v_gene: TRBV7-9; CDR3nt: TGTGCCAGCAGCTTAAACGGGGGTGGGGGTTCACCCCTCCACTTT; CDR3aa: CASSLNGGGGSPLHF
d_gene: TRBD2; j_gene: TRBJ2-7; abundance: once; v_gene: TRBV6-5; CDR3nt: TGTGCCAGCAGTTATTCAACTAGCGGGGCCTACGAGCAGTACTTC; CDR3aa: CASSYSTSGAYEQYF
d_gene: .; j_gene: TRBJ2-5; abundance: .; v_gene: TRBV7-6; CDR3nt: TGTGCCAGCAGCCCCAGGGGATCTAAAGAGACCCAGTACTTC; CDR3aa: CASSPRGSKETQYF
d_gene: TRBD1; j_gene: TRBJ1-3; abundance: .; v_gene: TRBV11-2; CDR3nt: TGTGCCAGCAGCTTAGCCCAGACAGGGATCGCTGGAAACACCATATATTTT; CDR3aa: CASSLAQTGIAGNTIYF
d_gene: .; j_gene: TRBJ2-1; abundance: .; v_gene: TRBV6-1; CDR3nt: TGTGCCAGCAGTGAAATTGGAGGCTGGAACAATGAGCAGTTCTTC; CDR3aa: CASSEIGGWNNEQFF
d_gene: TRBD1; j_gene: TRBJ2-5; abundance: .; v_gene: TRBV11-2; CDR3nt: TGTGCCAGCAGCTTGCCGGGACAGCAAGAGACCCAGTACTTC; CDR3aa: CASSLPGQQETQYF
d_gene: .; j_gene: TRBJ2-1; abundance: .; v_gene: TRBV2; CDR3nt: TGTGCCAGCAGTGTGCGGACTCCTGTGGAGCAGTTCTTC; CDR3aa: CASSVRTPVEQFF
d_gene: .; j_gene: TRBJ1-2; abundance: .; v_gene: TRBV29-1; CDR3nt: TGCAGCGTTGAAGGAGGCAGGGAAGGCTACACCTTC; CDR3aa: CSVEGGREGYTF
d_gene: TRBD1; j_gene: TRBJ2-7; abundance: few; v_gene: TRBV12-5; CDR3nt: TGTGCTACACAGGGGGCGGGATACGAGCAGTACTTC; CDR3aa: CATQGAGYEQYF
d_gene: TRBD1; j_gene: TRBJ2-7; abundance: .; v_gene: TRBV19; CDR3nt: TGTGCCAGTAGTTTTGACAGGGGTACCTACGAGCAGTACTTC; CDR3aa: CASSFDRGTYEQYF
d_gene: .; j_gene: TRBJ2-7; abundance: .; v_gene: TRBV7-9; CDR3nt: TGTGCCAGCAGCTTAGAAGCGTTGAGCTCCTACGAGCAGTACTTC; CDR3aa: CASSLEALSSYEQYF